The present entry profiles one TCR beta chain with its context. This entry is derived from a study of blood T cell repertoires in COVID-19. Study-wide context: T cells, B-cell-depleted T cells, or PBMCs supplied cDNA or gDNA.

Allocation to cohorts depended on clinical history reported by the participants. All exposed participants met a person with COVID-19 within 2 weeks before entering the study. Authors' methods: Estimates of nucleated cell counts were drawn from the amplification of reference gene primers. The data were produced by immunoSEQ multiplex PCR, yet TCRdb's version contains in-frame clones alone and is incomplete. The V and J calls and clone size are taken from that table; D and trimming were inferred from the DNA. The table shows 200,000 to 300,000 clones, with approximately 89% occurring only once. This CDR3 is 16 amino acids long. Germline CDR1 KGHDR, CDR2 SFDVKD. J was trimmed by 3 bases and V by 3 bases; bases with no gene match: 6.

Sequenced input: PBMCs or T cells enriched from blood (not recorded which). The chain combines TRBV24-1 with TRBJ1-5; 8 nucleotides align to TRBD1. The clonotype comes from a woman aged 40-49 years who had been exposed to COVID-19. CDR3 DNA sequence: TGTGCCACCAGTGATCCCGGGACAGGATTCAATCAGCCCCAGCATTTT. This encodes CATSDPGTGFNQPQHF.